Listed here is a single T cell receptor (beta chain). The antigen this receptor binds is unknown. Base-call qualities are not available, and no considerably larger clone is one nucleotide away. Genomic DNA was isolated from the sorted cells so that the TCRbeta CDR3 region could be sequenced. The immunoSEQ Assay was used for sequencing of TCRbeta CDR3 regions. As stored in TCRdb, this immuneACCESS dataset retains in-frame rearrangements with V and J assigned. A fraction of the clones does not appear; measured against another copy, unresolved V genes explain less than half of the discrepancy, and the remainder lacks a known reason. For this sample there are approximately 81,000 clones; about 85% appear just once. In total, the top ten clones hold over 0.75% of the sample. Patients with a history of autoimmune disease or receiving systemic immunosuppression were excluded from the trial. Peripheral blood for TCR sequencing was collected from all dose cohorts at baseline, on cycle 4 day 1, and on cycle 7 day 1. Samples came from an open-label, multicenter, first-in-human phase I dose-escalation trial of ivuxolimab. Adults with locally advanced or metastatic melanoma, renal cell carcinoma, hepatocellular carcinoma or head and neck squamous cell carcinoma were enrolled in the trial. Before TCR sequencing, CD4+ and CD8+ T cells were separately sorted from peripheral blood.

This specimen belongs to a study of OX40 agonist ivuxolimab in advanced cancers. Turning to the overall study: Ivuxolimab was an agonistic, fully human IgG2 monoclonal antibody directed against OX40 (CD134), a costimulatory receptor. Intravenous ivuxolimab was administered to patients every 2 weeks at six dose levels: 0.01, 0.1, 0.3, 1.5, 3 and 10 mg/kg. Of the roughly 52 dose-escalation patients, hepatocellular carcinoma was present in roughly 19, melanoma in some 15, renal cell carcinoma in 9 and head and neck cancer in 9. In the dose-escalation cohort, 75% to 90% of patients were male, and the mean age was 60 years with a range of roughly 20 to 85. Prior anti-PD-1, anti-PD-L1 or anti-CTLA-4 therapy was permitted, and checkpoint inhibitors had been received by roughly 40% of dose-escalation patients. Partial responses occurred in three dose-escalation patients: two with cutaneous melanoma and one with hepatocellular carcinoma. The purpose of peripheral TCRbeta sequencing was to test whether ivuxolimab changed TCR sequence diversity and led to clonal T-cell expansion. The paper reports the monotherapy dose-escalation portion (N of about 51 patients) of the phase I ivuxolimab trial.

Paper-wide results and their limitations: Low levels of normalized T-cell clonal expansion were also seen in some patients who did not respond. At doses of 0.1 to 3.0 mg/kg, clonal expansion of both CD4+ and CD8+ blood T cells was observed from baseline to week 6. After ivuxolimab, CD8+ T cells had more expanded clones than CD4+ T cells on average. Antigen specificity was not determined for the clonally expanded peripheral T cells. In the 0.1-3.0 mg/kg groups, partial responders were among the patients with the lowest normalized peripheral clonal expansion, particularly in CD8+ T cells.

The CDR3, from cysteine to phenylalanine, totals 11 residues. CDR3 DNA is the only sequence kept; it has 33 bases, read in frame from the first base. Trimming removed 6 bases from V and 3 bases from J, leaving 5 bases between the germline ends. CDR1 LNHNV and CDR2 YYDKDF are derived from the germline V gene (reference sequence). The chain was built from TRBV15 and TRBJ2-5; the D segment cannot be called with confidence. The TCR sequence derives from an adult with an advanced solid tumor such as melanoma, head and neck, liver or kidney cancer. The sample consisted of CD4+ or CD8+ T cells sorted from blood, taken in a trial of the OX40 agonist ivuxolimab. For the CDR3, the sequence is CATSRKETQYF. The sequenced DNA: TGTGCCACCAGTAGAAAAGAGACCCAGTACTTC.